This TCR beta chain was documented in a study of Ad26.COV2.S vaccination and SARS-CoV-2 variants. The germline V gene has CDR1 LNHDA and CDR2 SQIVND (reference sequence). Trimming left V 4 bases short and J 5 bases short, with 5 bases between. The CDR3 loop spans 11 amino acids. Only in-frame clones appear in the TCRdb table, and some are missing; sequencing was by immunoSEQ multiplex PCR. In the table there are about 350,000 clones, roughly 90% of which are singletons. Treatment defined: roughly 20 received Ad26.COV2.S at low or high dose, single or two shots; several received placebo; per-sample allocation not given. Samples analyzed were those drawn on day 63 after the first vaccine or placebo injection.

The sample consisted of peripheral blood, taken in a trial of Ad26.COV2.S vaccine versus placebo. The receptor was isolated from a person between 18 and 65 years old who received the Ad26.COV2.S COVID-19 vaccine or a placebo. The rearrangement joins TRBV19 to TRBJ2-5; D is ambiguous. CDR3 region: CASSSLETQYF. The CDR3 DNA reads TGTGCCAGTAGTAGCCTCGAGACCCAGTACTTC.